These 5 T cell receptor beta chains were all obtained from the same sample, sequenced in a study of blood T cell repertoires in COVID-19. Method: immunoSEQ multiplex PCR; TCRdb's copy keeps in-frame clones and lacks some. Of fewer than 250,000 clones in the sample, 85% to 90% are singletons; the top ten hold roughly 25%. Sequencing input: PBMCs or T cells enriched from blood (not recorded which). These receptors were collected from a woman aged 40 to 50 in a cohort exposed to, infected with or recovered from COVID-19 (not recorded which).

This clone was seen once. This chain joins TRBV5-8 and TRBJ2-3, with 13 bases lining up with TRBD2. The CDR3 is made up of 18 amino acids. V was pared by 7 bases and J by 3 bases, with 14 bases of the junction left unmatched. Germline CDR1 reads SGHTS; CDR2 reads YDEGEE. CDR3 DNA: TGTGCCAGCCCCAGGGGACTAGCGGGAATGGGGCGGACAGATACGCAGTATTTT. It translates to CASPRGLAGMGRTDTQYF.

This clone was found once. The DNA of the CDR3 is TGCGCCAGCAGCCAAGAAGGCAGGGGGTACACCGGGGAGCTGTTTTTT. This sequence encodes CASSQEGRGYTGELFF. The chain combines TRBV4-3 with TRBJ2-2, with TRBD1 matching 7 bases. With 0 bases clipped from V and 3 bases from J, the junction kept 4 bases outside the gene matches. Germline values: CDR1 LGHNA, CDR2 YSLEER. The CDR3 spans 16 residues.

As concerns this clone: This CDR3 is also generated by other DNA sequences in the sample. The gene calls are TRBV29-1 and TRBJ2-2; D gene uncertain. The CDR3 runs to 13 residues. V was clipped by 2 bases and J by 0 bases, with 4 bases between them. Per germline, CDR1 SQVTM and CDR2 ANQGSEA. The CDR3 reads CSVERANTGELFF. CDR3 DNA: TGCAGCGTTGAACGGGCGAACACCGGGGAGCTGTTTTTT.

A single count supports this clone. The CDR3 coding sequence is TGTGCCAGTACTACACGGGAGGGGTCATCCAATGAGCAGTTCTTC. Translated, it gives CASTTREGSSNEQFF. J is TRBJ2-1 and V is TRBV19; 8 nucleotides agree with TRBD2. Germline V gene sequence: CDR1 LNHDA, CDR2 SQIVND (reference sequence). CDR3 length equals 15 residues. The ends lost 7 bases at V and 6 bases at J; junction bases unmatched: 11.

This chain joins TRBV16 and TRBJ2-3; 7 bases are a match to TRBD1. Germline V gene data show CDR1 as KGHSY and CDR2 as FQNENV. The CDR3 runs to 17 residues. J was trimmed by 0 bases and V by 0 bases; bases with no gene match: 6. The CDR3 loop is CASSQSAGGSSTDTQYF. The CDR3 DNA is TGTGCCAGCAGCCAATCCGCAGGGGGATCTAGCACAGATACGCAGTATTTT.